This TCR beta chain was documented in a study of breast tumors, draining lymph nodes, adjacent tissues. Study-wide findings and caveats: The lymph node origin of tumor T cells was framed as consistent with a hypothesis, not demonstrated. Tumor repertoires ranked between lymph nodes and nontumor tissue in diversity, with V and J gene preferences.

The sample holds many counts of this clonotype. Its target is unknown. Each CDR3 protein is one row after TCRdb ran MiXCR on the multiplex PCR reads. The sample has under 110,000 distinct CDR3 sequences, approximately 28% seen once. Axillary draining lymph nodes of breast cancer patients supplied the node samples. The sample comprised axillary lymph node tissue. The sequence derives from a female donor with breast cancer. Some clones in this sample may be carry-over from other donors' samples.

The DNA of the CDR3 is TGCAGCGCTGGGACGACGGGCGAGCAGTACTTC. It translates to CSAGTTGEQYF. J is TRBJ2-7 and V is TRBV29-1, with D perhaps being TRBD1 or TRBD2 (5 bases each). The length of the CDR3 is 11 residues. Per the germline V gene, CDR1 is SQVTM and CDR2 is ANQGSEA. The V gene lost 7 bases and the J gene lost 6 bases, with 13 bases spanning the gap.